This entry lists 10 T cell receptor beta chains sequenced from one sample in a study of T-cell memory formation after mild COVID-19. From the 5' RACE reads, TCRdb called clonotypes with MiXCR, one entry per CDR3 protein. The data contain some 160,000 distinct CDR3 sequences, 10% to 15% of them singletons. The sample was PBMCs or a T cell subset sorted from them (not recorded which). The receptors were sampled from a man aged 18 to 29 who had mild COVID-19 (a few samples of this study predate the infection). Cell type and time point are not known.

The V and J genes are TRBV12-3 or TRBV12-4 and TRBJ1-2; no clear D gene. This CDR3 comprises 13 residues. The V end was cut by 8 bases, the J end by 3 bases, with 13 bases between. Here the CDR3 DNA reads TGTGCCAGCGCCCGCCTATGGCACTATGGCTACACCTTC. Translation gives CASARLWHYGYTF.

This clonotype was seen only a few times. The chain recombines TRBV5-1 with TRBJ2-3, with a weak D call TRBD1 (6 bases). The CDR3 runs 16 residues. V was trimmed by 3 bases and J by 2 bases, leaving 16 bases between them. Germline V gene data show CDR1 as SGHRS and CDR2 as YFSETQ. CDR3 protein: CASSSSRGLVTDTQYF. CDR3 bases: TGCGCCAGCAGCTCCAGCAGGGGCCTAGTCACAGATACGCAGTATTTT.

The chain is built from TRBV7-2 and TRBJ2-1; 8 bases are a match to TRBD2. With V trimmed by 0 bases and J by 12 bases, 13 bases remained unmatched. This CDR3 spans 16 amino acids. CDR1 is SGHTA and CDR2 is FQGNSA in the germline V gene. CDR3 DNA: TGTGCCAGCAGCTTAGCCGGGGGGGCCTATCACCACCGGCAGTTCTTC. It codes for CASSLAGGAYHHRQFF.

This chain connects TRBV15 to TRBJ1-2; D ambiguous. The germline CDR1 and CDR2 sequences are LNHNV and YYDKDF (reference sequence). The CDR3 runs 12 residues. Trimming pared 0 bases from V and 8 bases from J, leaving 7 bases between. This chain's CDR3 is CATSRDSGGYTF. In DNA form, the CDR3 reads TGTGCCACCAGCAGAGATAGTGGCGGCTACACCTTC.

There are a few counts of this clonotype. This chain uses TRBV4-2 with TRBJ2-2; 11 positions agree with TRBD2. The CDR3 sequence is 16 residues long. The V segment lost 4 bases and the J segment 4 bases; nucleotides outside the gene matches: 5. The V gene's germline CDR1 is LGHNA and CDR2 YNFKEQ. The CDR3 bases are TGTGCCAGCAGCCGTAAACTAGCGGGGGCCACCGGGGAGCTGTTTTTT. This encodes CASSRKLAGATGELFF.

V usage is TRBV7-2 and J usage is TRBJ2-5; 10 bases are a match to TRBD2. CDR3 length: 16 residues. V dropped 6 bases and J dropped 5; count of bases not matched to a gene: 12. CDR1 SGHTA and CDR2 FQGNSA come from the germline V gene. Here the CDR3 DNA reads TGTGCCAGCAGTAAGCAGCGGGGGGGCCTGGATGAGACCCAGTACTTC. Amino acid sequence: CASSKQRGGLDETQYF.

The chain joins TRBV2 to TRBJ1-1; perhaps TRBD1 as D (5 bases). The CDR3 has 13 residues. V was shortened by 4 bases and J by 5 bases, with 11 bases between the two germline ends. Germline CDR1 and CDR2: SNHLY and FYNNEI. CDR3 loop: CASSVQAQTEAFF. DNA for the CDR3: TGTGCCAGCAGTGTACAGGCCCAAACTGAAGCTTTCTTT. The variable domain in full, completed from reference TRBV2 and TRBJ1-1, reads EPEVTQTPSHQVTQMGQEVILRCVPISNHLYFYWYRQILGQKVEFLVSFYNNEISEKSEIFDDQFSVERPDGSNFTLKIRSTKLEDSAMYFCASSVQAQTEAFFGQGTRLTVV.

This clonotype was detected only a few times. The DNA for the CDR3 is TGTGCCATCAGTGAGTCGCTAGTGTCGGGGGGTCAGCCCCAGCATTTT. Translation gives CAISESLVSGGQPQHF. The J gene is TRBJ1-5, the V gene TRBV10-3, with D possibly TRBD1 on 5 matching bases. Germline lookup yields CDR1 ENHRY and CDR2 SYGVKD. V was clipped by 0 bases and J by 6 bases, with 15 bases between them. The CDR3 contains 16 residues.

CDR3 sequence reads: CASRSTGNTIYF. The CDR3 DNA follows: TGTGCCAGCCGCTCTACGGGGAACACCATATATTTT. This chain links TRBV19 with TRBJ1-3, with D uncertain. The CDR3 has 12 amino acids. Trimming stripped 9 bases from V and 7 bases from J, with 13 bases between. CDR1 is LNHDA and CDR2 is SQIVND in the germline V gene (reference sequence).

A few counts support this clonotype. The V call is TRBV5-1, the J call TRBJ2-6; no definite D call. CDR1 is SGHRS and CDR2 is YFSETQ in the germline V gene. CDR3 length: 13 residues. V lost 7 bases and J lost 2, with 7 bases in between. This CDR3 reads CASRDPGANVLTF. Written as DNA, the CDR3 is TGCGCCAGCCGCGACCCTGGGGCCAACGTCCTGACTTTC.